This entry describes one TCR beta chain. While infection was still active, Seattle patients were enrolled and then followed longitudinally. The record originates from a study of blood T cell repertoires in COVID-19. Study details: From T cells, B-cell-depleted T cells, or PBMCs came the material, which was cDNA or gDNA.

This CDR3 has 14 residues. Germline CDR1 reads SGHAT; CDR2 reads FQDESV (reference sequence). Trimming stripped 5 bases from V and 1 base from J, with 10 bases between. Per the original methods: Amplification of reference gene primers was used by the study to estimate nucleated cell counts. The table came from immunoSEQ multiplex PCR; TCRdb's copy has only in-frame clones and leaves some out. That table furnishes V, J and clone size, whereas the DNA furnished D and trimming. The sample includes under 450,000 clones, about 86% of them seen just once. This chain connects TRBV11-1 to TRBJ2-3; perhaps TRBD1 as D (5 bases). The material sequenced was peripheral blood. This sequence originates from an older woman with COVID-19, enrolled during active disease. The CDR3 coding sequence is TGTGCCAGCAGCCGAGAACAGGGCACAGATACGCAGTATTTT. It translates to CASSREQGTDTQYF.